Presented here are 2 T cell receptor beta chains from one specimen sequenced in a study of identifying expanded T cells in peripheral blood. Clones were read by immunoSEQ multiplex PCR, and TCRdb kept only the in-frame ones, dropping some. The data hold 50,000 to 60,000 clones, with around 82% observed a single time. The sample was blood. These receptors were taken from a person between 18 and 69 years old in good health.

Only a few counts were recorded for this clone. The DNA for the CDR3 is TGTGCCAGCAGCTTAGGGAAGACCTACGAGCAGTACTTC. Translated: CASSLGKTYEQYF. The chain has TRBV11-2 and TRBJ2-7; D gene uncertain. In germline, CDR1 is SGHAT, CDR2 FQNNGV. This CDR3 spans 13 amino acids. V lost 1 base, J lost 2 bases, and 6 bases lay in between.

This clone has a handful of counts. J is TRBJ2-7 and V is TRBV6-5; TRBD1 or TRBD2 may be the D gene (5 bases each). Looked up from germline, CDR1 is MNHEY and CDR2 is SVGAGI. There are 13 residues in the CDR3. The ends were cut back, 0 bases at V and 6 bases at J, with 9 bases in the middle. CDR3 loop: CASSYSGEGEQYV. CDR3 nucleotides: TGTGCCAGCAGTTACTCGGGGGAAGGCGAGCAGTACGTC.